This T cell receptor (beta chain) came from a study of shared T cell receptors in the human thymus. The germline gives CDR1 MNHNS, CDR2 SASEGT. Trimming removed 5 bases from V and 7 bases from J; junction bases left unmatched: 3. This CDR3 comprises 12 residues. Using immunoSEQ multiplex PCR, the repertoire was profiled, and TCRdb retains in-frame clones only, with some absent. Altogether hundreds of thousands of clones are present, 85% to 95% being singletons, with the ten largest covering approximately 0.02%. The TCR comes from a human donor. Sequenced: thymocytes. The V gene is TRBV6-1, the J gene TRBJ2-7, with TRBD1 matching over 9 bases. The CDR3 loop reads CASSRQGDEQYF. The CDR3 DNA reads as TGTGCCAGCAGTCGACAGGGGGATGAGCAGTACTTC.